The clone carrying this TCR beta chain has a single count. Its cognate antigen is unknown. Purity of the untouched CD4+ T cells was about 97.7%. This sample was taken from a study of T cell repertoires and HLA-DP antigens. Study in general: Alloreactive CD4+ T cells targeted HLA-DP on transduced HeLa. DNA input averaged about 220 ng in sorted CD137+CD4+ and roughly 1.2 ug in pre-culture CD4+.

The data were produced by immunoSEQ multiplex PCR, yet TCRdb's version contains in-frame clones alone and is incomplete. The top ten hold about 0.27% of the sample, which has roughly 110,000 clones, 80% to 95% seen once. Specimen: CD4+ T cells from PBMCs. The clonotype was recovered from a woman aged 18-29 years in good health and CMV-seronegative.

The CDR3 region has the DNA TGTGCCAGCAGCTTTGTTGAGCGGCCTTTGGCCAACGTCCTGACTTTC. Its translation: CASSFVERPLANVLTF. The chain joins TRBV5-6 to TRBJ2-6; a weak D match, TRBD2 (5 bases). V was shortened by 2 bases and J by 6 bases, with 15 bases between the two germline ends. Germline V gene data show CDR1 as SGHDT and CDR2 as YYEEEE. The CDR3 spans 16 residues.